Each of the 2 T cell receptor beta chains below was sequenced from the same sample in a study of human T cells and chemical hapten exposure. Time point of the sample: patch test 3, about 24 weeks after DPC sensitization. Described treatment: therapeutic diphenylcyclopropenone sensitization with weekly scalp DPC. TCRdb re-called the RACE reads with MiXCR, one entry per CDR3 protein. The sample includes approximately 90,000 distinct CDR3 sequences, around 25% of them seen just once. The sample here was whole blood, taken in connection with sensitization to the hapten diphenylcyclopropenone (DPC). The receptors shown here come from a man aged 35 to 55 with alopecia areata. Some clones in this sample may be carry-over from other donors' samples.

The genes are TRBV20-1 and TRBJ2-7; 12 nucleotides line up with TRBD2. Germline lookup yields CDR1 DFQATT and CDR2 SNEGSKA (reference sequence). V shed 1 base and J 4 bases; nucleotides not matched to a gene: 5. The CDR3 extends over 15 amino acids. CDR3 region: CSARVLAGGSYEQYF. As DNA, the CDR3 is TGCAGTGCTAGAGTCCTAGCGGGAGGGTCATACGAGCAGTACTTC.

In its sample, this clonotype was seen a few times. This sequence joins TRBV2 and TRBJ1-1, with D possibly TRBD1 on 5 matching bases. This CDR3 contains 12 residues. The V and J ends lost 5 bases and 6 bases respectively, with 10 bases between them. Germline V gene sequence: CDR1 SNHLY, CDR2 FYNNEI. DNA for the CDR3: TGTGCCAGCAGTCAGACAGCTGCTGAAGCTTTCTTT. Protein: CASSQTAAEAFF. Supplemented by reference TRBV2 and TRBJ1-1, the full variable domain reads EPEVTQTPSHQVTQMGQEVILRCVPISNHLYFYWYRQILGQKVEFLVSFYNNEISEKSEIFDDQFSVERPDGSNFTLKIRSTKLEDSAMYFCASSQTAAEAFFGQGTRLTVV.